Presented here are 18 T cell receptor beta chains from one specimen sequenced in a study of cytomegalovirus exposure and HLA in healthy donors. Produced via immunoSEQ multiplex PCR; TCRdb's table is partial and in-frame only. The table includes approximately 140,000 clones, approximately 86% detected once. The sample consisted of PBMCs. The source of these receptors is a young man in good health and CMV-seropositive.

This clone has just a few counts. The J gene is TRBJ2-7, the V gene TRBV5-6, with 7 bases aligning to TRBD2. The CDR3 extends over 13 amino acids. The V gene's germline CDR1 is SGHDT and CDR2 YYEEEE. V dropped 5 bases and J dropped 0; count of bases not matched to a gene: 2. The CDR3 loop is CASSGLDSYEQYF. As DNA, the CDR3 is TGTGCCAGCAGTGGACTAGACTCCTACGAGCAGTACTTC.

The chain is built from TRBV7-9 and TRBJ1-2, with 7 bases aligning to TRBD1. The CDR3 runs to 15 residues. The V segment lost 5 bases and the J segment 8 bases; nucleotides outside the gene matches: 14. Germline lookup yields CDR1 SEHNR and CDR2 FQNEAQ (reference sequence). The CDR3 DNA reads TGTGCCAGCAGCCATGGACAGGCCCTACGTTCGGGCTACACCTTC. As protein: CASSHGQALRSGYTF.

The chain is built from TRBV6-6 and TRBJ2-7, with D possibly TRBD1 on 6 matching bases. The CDR3 is 13 residues long. V lost 4 bases to trimming and J lost 3 bases, with 10 bases between them. The germline gives CDR1 MNHNY, CDR2 SVGAGI (reference sequence). For the CDR3, the DNA is TGTGCCAGCAGTTGGGACACGTTCTACGAGCAGTACTTC. Translated: CASSWDTFYEQYF.

The V gene is TRBV6-1, the J gene TRBJ2-7, with 8 bases that match TRBD2. V dropped 6 bases and J dropped 3; count of bases not matched to a gene: 4. Per the germline V gene, CDR1 is MNHNS and CDR2 is SASEGT. The length of the CDR3 is 13 residues. The CDR3 DNA reads as TGTGCCAGCAGCCCGGGACTAGTCTACGAGCAGTACTTC. It yields the protein CASSPGLVYEQYF.

CDR3 residues: CASSSRGGRGYGYTF. The CDR3, as DNA: TGTGCCAGCAGCAGCAGAGGGGGCCGGGGCTATGGCTACACCTTC. The chain joins TRBV7-2 to TRBJ1-2; TRBD1 agrees at 7 bases. Germline CDR1 SGHTA, CDR2 FQGNSA. Losses at the gene ends were 5 bases for V and 4 bases for J; bases not matched to a gene: 10. The CDR3 covers 15 residues.

This clone has only a few counts. The genes are TRBV11-2 and TRBJ2-3; the match to TRBD1 covers 9 bases. With 5 bases clipped from V and 5 bases from J, the junction kept 5 bases outside the gene matches. Germline V lookup: CDR1 SGHAT, CDR2 FQNNGV. The CDR3 is 14 amino acids. The CDR3 DNA is TGTGCCAGCAGCCCCCGGGACAGGGAAGATACGCAGTATTTT. Protein sequence: CASSPRDREDTQYF.

This chain links TRBV9 with TRBJ1-4; D may be TRBD1 (6 bases). Germline values: CDR1 SGDLS, CDR2 YYNGEE. V shed 0 bases and J shed 7 bases, with 10 bases lying between them. The CDR3 is made up of 14 amino acids. The CDR3 region is CASSVGTVTEKLFF. CDR3 DNA: TGTGCCAGCAGCGTAGGGACAGTTACTGAAAAACTGTTTTTT.

The rearrangement uses TRBV28 and TRBJ1-1, with 7 bases lining up with TRBD1. Trimming at V came to 5 bases and at J to 5 bases, leaving 5 bases not matched to a gene. This CDR3 is built from 13 residues. CDR1 and CDR2 from the germline V gene are MDHEN and SYDVKM. The CDR3 coding sequence is TGTGCCAGCAGTCCTCAGGGGGTGACTGAAGCTTTCTTT. The encoded protein is CASSPQGVTEAFF.

The chain employs TRBV19 and TRBJ2-2; 7 bases match TRBD2. This CDR3 spans 14 amino acids. After removal of 3 bases from V and 5 bases from J, the junction contained 3 bases not matched to a gene. CDR1 and CDR2 from the germline V gene are LNHDA and SQIVND (reference sequence). As DNA, the CDR3 is TGTGCCAGTAGTATGTTGGGGGGGACCGGGGAGCTGTTTTTT. It yields the protein CASSMLGGTGELFF.

The chain employs TRBV19 and TRBJ2-1, with D perhaps TRBD2 (5 bases). V lost 0 bases and J 6 bases, leaving 21 bases between the germline ends. CDR1 and CDR2 (germline): LNHDA, SQIVND (reference sequence). This CDR3 comprises 18 residues. The CDR3 is CASSIDLGEWAPANEQFF. As DNA, the CDR3 is TGTGCCAGTAGTATAGATCTGGGAGAATGGGCTCCAGCCAATGAGCAGTTCTTC.

V usage is TRBV5-1 and J usage is TRBJ2-5, with 8 nucleotides matching TRBD2. The CDR3 length is 13 residues. Unmatched junction bases numbered 0, after V lost 1 base and J lost 4 bases. Per germline, CDR1 SGHRS and CDR2 YFSETQ. In DNA, the CDR3 is TGCGCCAGCAGCTTGACTAGCGGAGAGACCCAGTACTTC. This codes for CASSLTSGETQYF.

This chain links TRBV5-1 with TRBJ2-2, with a possible D match to TRBD1 (6 bases). Trimming took off 3 bases at V and 4 bases at J, with 16 bases between the two ends. Germline loops: CDR1 SGHRS, CDR2 YFSETQ. The CDR3 extends over 16 amino acids. The CDR3 sequence: CASSSYRDLTTGELFF. In DNA, the CDR3 is TGCGCCAGCAGCTCCTACAGGGACCTAACCACCGGGGAGCTGTTTTTT.

The chain links TRBV11-2 to TRBJ2-5, with TRBD2 identical over 8 bases. V dropped 1 base and J dropped 5; count of bases not matched to a gene: 12. Germline loops: CDR1 SGHAT, CDR2 FQNNGV. This CDR3 region has 17 residues. DNA of the CDR3: TGTGCCAGCAGCTTAGTTCTGCGGGGGGTCCACCGGGAGACCCAGTACTTC. Encoded protein: CASSLVLRGVHRETQYF.

This chain uses TRBV27 with TRBJ2-7; D is ambiguous. The CDR3 is 13 residues long. V was pared by 0 bases and J by 5 bases, with 8 bases between. CDR1 and CDR2 from the germline V gene are MNHEY and SMNVEV (reference sequence). CDR3 sequence reads: CASSLSLVDEQYF. CDR3 bases: TGTGCCAGCAGTTTATCATTAGTGGACGAGCAGTACTTC.

This chain connects TRBV30 to TRBJ1-6; the match to TRBD1 covers 7 bases. The V gene's germline CDR1 is GTSNPN and CDR2 SVGIG (reference sequence). This CDR3 is 15 amino acids long. The trim removed 3 bases at V and 10 bases at J, leaving 12 bases unmatched. CDR3 in DNA: TGTGCCTGGAGCCGAGGATACTCGGGACAGTCACCCCTCCACTTT. Its protein is CAWSRGYSGQSPLHF.

The chain has TRBV29-1 and TRBJ2-7, with 8 bases matching TRBD1. V lost 1 base and J lost 4; bases outside the gene matches: 6. The CDR3 sequence is 14 residues long. The germline V gene has CDR1 SQVTM and CDR2 ANQGSEA. CDR3 protein: CSVEGAGGDYEQYF. The CDR3 nucleotides are TGCAGCGTTGAAGGGGCAGGGGGCGATTACGAGCAGTACTTC.

The gene calls are TRBV7-9 and TRBJ2-5, with 12 bases aligning to TRBD2. This CDR3 has 17 residues. J gave up 4 bases and V 3 bases, and 9 bases lay outside the gene matches. CDR1 and CDR2 from the germline V gene are SEHNR and FQNEAQ (reference sequence). Here the CDR3 reads CASSFTLAGGPGETQYF. In nucleotides, the CDR3 is TGTGCCAGCAGCTTTACCCTAGCGGGAGGGCCTGGAGAGACCCAGTACTTC.

The genes are TRBV27 and TRBJ2-1, with D possibly matching TRBD2 (6 bases). CDR1 and CDR2 from the germline V gene are MNHEY and SMNVEV (reference sequence). This CDR3 spans 15 amino acids. V was cut by 7 bases and J by 2 bases, with 15 bases left in between. DNA for the CDR3: TGTGCCAGCACCACAGGAGGCGGGGCCTACAATGAGCAGTTCTTC. The encoded protein is CASTTGGGAYNEQFF.